A selection of T cell receptor beta chains follows, all from one sample in a study of shared clonotypes between healthy human individuals. Here immunoSEQ multiplex PCR was the method, and the copy in TCRdb shows in-frame clones only, minus some. The sample lists 1.4 million or so clones; 98% were seen once. What was sequenced was naive CD4+ T cells sorted from blood. These receptors all come from a man under 40 in good health. The CDR3 runs from the conserved cysteine through the conserved F or W. D genes are given only for firm matches.

d_gene | j_gene | v_gene | CDR3nt | CDR3aa
NA | TRBJ2-7 | TRBV7-8 | TGTGCCAGCAGCTATCAGGGGTCCGAGCAGTACTTC | CASSYQGSEQYF
NA | TRBJ1-4 | TRBV7-9 | TGTGCCAGCAGCCCCCTTGCAGCGGGAAAACTGTTTTTT | CASSPLAAGKLFF
NA | TRBJ1-1 | TRBV29-1 | TGCAGCGTTGAAGGCATGAACACTGAAGCTTTCTTT | CSVEGMNTEAFF
NA | TRBJ1-1 | TRBV28 | TGTGCCAGCAGCCATTCTTTAATCAGGGGGAACACTGAAGCTTTCTTT | CASSHSLIRGNTEAFF
TRBD1 | TRBJ1-2 | TRBV5-3 | TGTGCCAGCAGCTTGGGACAGGAAAAGGGCTACACCTTC | CASSLGQEKGYTF
NA | TRBJ2-7 | TRBV28 | TGTGCCAGCAGTTTTAGACTAGGCGAGCAGTACTTC | CASSFRLGEQYF
TRBD1 | TRBJ1-5 | TRBV19 | TGTGCCAGTAGTGGCGACAGGGGGCGCGGATCGAGCAATCAGCCCCAGCATTTT | CASSGDRGRGSSNQPQHF
TRBD1 | TRBJ2-5 | TRBV5-1 | TGCGCCAGCAGCTTCGGACAGGGGGTAACTGAGACCCAGTACTTC | CASSFGQGVTETQYF
NA | TRBJ1-6 | TRBV2 | TGTGCCAGCAGTGAACAGTTGAGCTCCTATAATTCACCCCTCCACTTT | CASSEQLSSYNSPLHF
TRBD2 | TRBJ2-3 | TRBV5-5 | TGTGCCAGCAGCTTGCCCGCCGAGGGCGGGAGAACCTATTGGATGGATACGCAGTATTTT | CASSLPAEGGRTYWMDTQYF
NA | TRBJ2-7 | TRBV14 | TGTGCCAGCAGCCAAGGAGGAACAGGCTCCTACGAGCAGTACTTC | CASSQGGTGSYEQYF
NA | TRBJ2-1 | TRBV29-1 | TGCAGCGTTGTAAAGGGATACAAGCAGTTCTTC | CSVVKGYKQFF
NA | TRBJ1-4 | TRBV30 | TGTGCCTGGGGGGTCATGTCTCCAACTAATGAAAAACTGTTTTTT | CAWGVMSPTNEKLFF
TRBD2 | TRBJ2-1 | TRBV6-1 | TGTGCCAGCAGTGAAGGCCTAGCGGTCAATGAGCAGTTCTTC | CASSEGLAVNEQFF
NA | TRBJ2-3 | TRBV7-2 | TGTGCCAGCAGCCCCGATCGTAGTCGAGATACGCAGTATTTT | CASSPDRSRDTQYF
TRBD1 | TRBJ1-3 | TRBV7-2 | TGTGCCAGCAGCACCCGGGACAGGGGTTACGGAAACACCATATATTTT | CASSTRDRGYGNTIYF
TRBD1 | TRBJ1-5 | TRBV11-1 | TGTGCCAGCAGCTGCCACAGGGGGCTGGAGCAGCCCCAGCATTTT | CASSCHRGLEQPQHF